What follows are 30 T cell receptor beta chains derived from one specimen sequenced in a study of T cell responses to AZD1222 COVID-19 vaccine. Generated by immunoSEQ multiplex PCR, the TCRdb table keeps only in-frame clones and is missing some. The sample has 95,000 to 100,000 clones, roughly nine tenths seen once. Sequences were derived from peripheral blood, sampled 28 days after the second AZD1222 dose. The receptor source for this set is an adult who received the AZD1222 COVID-19 vaccine.

V gene TRBV2 combines with J gene TRBJ1-1; 8 nucleotides agree with TRBD1. The CDR3 contains 15 residues. The V gene end was trimmed by 4 bases and the J gene end by 2 bases; junction bases not matched to a gene: 6. Per the germline V gene, CDR1 is SNHLY and CDR2 is FYNNEI. DNA for the CDR3: TGTGCCAGCAGTGGGGGCAGGGGGCTAAACACTGAAGCTTTCTTT. Translating gives CASSGGRGLNTEAFF.

The CDR3 sequence is CASSNKGTDTQYF. In DNA form, the CDR3 reads TGTGCCAGCAGCAATAAAGGGACAGATACGCAGTATTTT. This rearrangement joins TRBV3-1 (or the pseudogene TRBV3-2) to TRBJ2-3, with D unresolved. CDR3 length: 13 residues. V was trimmed by 5 bases and J by 3 bases, leaving 9 bases between them. Germline V CDR1 and CDR2: LGHDT, YNNKEL (reference sequence).

The chain carries TRBV19 and TRBJ1-6; a weak D match, TRBD1 (5 bases). CDR1 is LNHDA, CDR2 SQIVND, per germline (reference sequence). The CDR3 length is 15 residues. V shed 5 bases and J shed 8 bases, with 16 bases lying between them. CDR3 region: CASSYGTTGDSPLHF. The CDR3 nucleotides are TGTGCCAGTAGTTACGGGACGACCGGGGATTCACCCCTCCACTTT.

The chain carries TRBV7-8 and TRBJ1-5; 9 positions agree with TRBD1. Looked up from germline, CDR1 is SGHVS and CDR2 is FQNEAQ. Trimming removed 6 bases from V and 3 bases from J; junction bases left unmatched: 3. The CDR3 has 14 residues. The CDR3 sequence: CASRGTGINQPQHF. CDR3 nucleotides: TGTGCCAGCAGGGGGACAGGGATCAATCAGCCCCAGCATTTT.

The chain employs TRBV7-9 and TRBJ2-7; the match to TRBD2 covers 9 bases. V lost 2 bases to trimming and J lost 5 bases; unmatched junction nucleotides: 4. CDR1 and CDR2 (germline): SEHNR, FQNEAQ (reference sequence). The CDR3 consists of 14 residues. CDR3 amino acids: CASSLSSGVNEQYF. CDR3 DNA sequence: TGTGCCAGCAGCTTATCTAGCGGGGTAAACGAGCAGTACTTC.

V is TRBV25-1 and J is TRBJ1-1; possibly TRBD1 for D (5 bases). Germline values: CDR1 MGHDK, CDR2 SYGVNS. Trimming took off 4 bases at V and 1 base at J, with 10 bases between the two ends. This CDR3 comprises 14 residues. The CDR3 bases are TGTGCCAGCAGTGTGGGACCGCGGAACACTGAAGCTTTCTTT. It is translated as CASSVGPRNTEAFF.

This clone was recorded once. V is TRBV27 and J is TRBJ1-3; 11 nucleotides line up with TRBD1. Germline V gives CDR1 MNHEY, CDR2 SMNVEV (reference sequence). The CDR3 totals 17 residues. The J segment lost 0 bases and the V segment lost 7 bases, leaving 8 bases of the junction unmatched. CDR3 loop: CASTQRDRGTSGNTIYF. The CDR3, as DNA: TGTGCCAGCACCCAAAGGGACAGGGGGACCTCTGGAAACACCATATATTTT.

The rearrangement links TRBV9 to TRBJ2-3, with D perhaps matching TRBD2 (6 bases). Per germline, CDR1 SGDLS and CDR2 YYNGEE. The CDR3 totals 16 residues. Trimming took off 2 bases at V and 0 bases at J, with 13 bases between the two ends. The CDR3 DNA reads TGTGCCAGCAGCGTCACGCCTAGCGAAAGCACAGATACGCAGTATTTT. Amino acid sequence: CASSVTPSESTDTQYF.

This chain links TRBV28 with TRBJ2-7; 8 bases match TRBD1. There are 15 residues in the CDR3. Germline V gives CDR1 MDHEN, CDR2 SYDVKM. CDR3 DNA sequence: TGTGCGGCTTCGGGAACAGGGGGATCTCTCTACGAGCAGTACTTC. Its protein product is CAASGTGGSLYEQYF.

Relative to its sample, this clone is medium-sized. The chain has TRBV2 and TRBJ1-6; 9 nucleotides agree with TRBD1. V shed 7 bases and J 10 bases; nucleotides not matched to a gene: 8. The CDR3 spans 14 residues. CDR1 and CDR2 (germline): SNHLY, FYNNEI. The chain's CDR3 is CASIGGQGVSPLHF. CDR3 nucleotides: TGTGCCAGCATTGGGGGACAGGGCGTCTCACCCCTCCACTTT.

The DNA for the CDR3 is TGTGCCAGCAGCTTAGTAGGGTTGTCTGGGTCACCCCTCCACTTT. Its protein is CASSLVGLSGSPLHF. The genes are TRBV11-2 and TRBJ1-6; D ambiguous. CDR1 is SGHAT, CDR2 FQNNGV, per germline. The CDR3 extends over 15 amino acids. Trimming removed 1 base from V and 10 bases from J, with 14 bases in between.

The chain recombines TRBV28 with TRBJ2-5; 13 bases map to TRBD2. Losses at the gene ends were 3 bases for V and 5 bases for J; bases not matched to a gene: 12. There are 18 residues in the CDR3. Germline CDR1 MDHEN, CDR2 SYDVKM. This CDR3 is CASSLLLAGGSSKETQYF. CDR3 in DNA: TGTGCCAGCAGTTTGCTACTAGCGGGAGGGAGTTCCAAGGAGACCCAGTACTTC.

This rearrangement joins TRBV18 to TRBJ2-2; possibly TRBD1 for D (5 bases). The CDR3 sequence is 14 residues long. V was clipped by 4 bases and J by 7 bases, with 13 bases between them. The germline CDR1 and CDR2 sequences are KGHSH and LQKENI. In DNA form, the CDR3 reads TGTGCCAGCTCACTGGGGCAGGAAAGCGGGGAGCTGTTTTTT. Translating gives CASSLGQESGELFF.

This clone was seen only a few times. The chain is built from TRBV12-3 or TRBV12-4 and TRBJ1-2; weak D call: TRBD1 (6 bases). V was cut by 6 bases and J by 2 bases, with 10 bases left in between. This CDR3 spans 13 amino acids. The CDR3 DNA reads TGTGCCAGCAGACGGGACACCAACTATGGCTACACCTTC. This encodes CASRRDTNYGYTF.

This clone was found a few times. The sample carries other DNA sequences with the same CDR3. The chain employs TRBV28 and TRBJ1-6, with D possibly being TRBD1 (6 bases). The CDR3 totals 13 residues. V lost 7 bases to trimming and J lost 5 bases, with 9 bases between them. Germline CDR1 reads MDHEN; CDR2 reads SYDVKM. CDR3 sequence: CASNRVDNSPLHF. CDR3 nucleotide sequence: TGTGCCAGCAACAGGGTAGATAATTCACCCCTCCACTTT.

CDR3: CASSSAGGTDTQYF. CDR3 in DNA: TGTGCCAGTTCCTCGGCGGGAGGGACAGATACGCAGTATTTT. The chain uses TRBV24-1 and TRBJ2-3; 9 nucleotides match TRBD2. This CDR3 contains 14 residues. CDR1 and CDR2 (germline): KGHDR, SFDVKD. V dropped 11 bases and J dropped 3; count of bases not matched to a gene: 8.

The CDR3 sequence is CASSTSTRTSGRIDEQFF. CDR3 nucleotide sequence: TGTGCCAGCAGTACTTCAACCCGGACTAGCGGGAGAATCGATGAGCAGTTCTTC. The J gene is TRBJ2-1, the V gene TRBV28, with 13 nucleotides matching TRBD2. V shed 5 bases, J shed 8 bases, and the junction held 15 bases outside the gene matches. Germline assignment: CDR1 MDHEN and CDR2 SYDVKM. The CDR3 has 18 amino acids.

This chain links TRBV6-2 or TRBV6-3 with TRBJ2-5; 8 positions match TRBD2. This CDR3 region has 16 residues. The germline gives CDR1 MNHEY, CDR2 SVGEGT. V shed 5 bases and J 5 bases; nucleotides not matched to a gene: 13. CDR3 amino acids: CASSDPASGSGETQYF. The CDR3 nucleotides read TGTGCCAGCAGTGACCCGGCTAGCGGGTCGGGGGAGACCCAGTACTTC.

This clone was seen only once. The chain uses TRBV21-1 and TRBJ1-6. TRBV21-1 is an annotated pseudogene. The CDR3 sequence is 14 residues long. The CDR3 loop reads CASSQGIYNSPLHF. CDR3 DNA: TGTGCCAGCAGCCAAGGCATCTATAATTCACCCCTCCACTTT.

The rearrangement joins TRBV18 to TRBJ2-7; 8 nucleotides line up with TRBD2. V lost 3 bases, J lost 2 bases, and 3 bases stayed unmatched. This CDR3 region has 14 residues. Germline CDR1 and CDR2: KGHSH and LQKENI. CDR3 bases: TGTGCCAGCTCACCCCCGGGACTAGCCTACGAGCAGTACTTC. Translation gives CASSPPGLAYEQYF. Drawing the rest from reference TRBV18 and TRBJ2-7, the complete variable domain is NAGVMQNPRHLVRRRGQEARLRCSPMKGHSHVYWYRQLPEEGLKFMVYLQKENIIDESGMPKERFSAEFPKEGPSILRIQQVVRGDSAAYFCASSPPGLAYEQYFGPGTRLTVT.

V is TRBV7-2 and J is TRBJ2-7, with 7 bases lining up with TRBD1. CDR3 length equals 15 residues. Per the germline V gene, CDR1 is SGHTA and CDR2 is FQGNSA. The J segment lost 4 bases and the V segment lost 1 base, leaving 7 bases of the junction unmatched. In nucleotides, the CDR3 is TGTGCCAGCAGCTTAGTCGACAGGGTGCGGTACGAGCAGTACTTC. It codes for CASSLVDRVRYEQYF.

The V gene is TRBV25-1, the J gene TRBJ2-1, with TRBD2 matching 7 bases. The CDR3 runs 16 residues. Unmatched junction bases numbered 9, after V lost 2 bases and J lost 5 bases. Looked up from germline, CDR1 is MGHDK and CDR2 is SYGVNS. CDR3 sequence: CASSEGRGTIDNEQFF. CDR3 DNA sequence: TGTGCCAGCAGTGAAGGGCGGGGGACCATCGACAATGAGCAGTTCTTC.

V is TRBV6-2 or TRBV6-3 and J is TRBJ2-1; 10 nucleotides align to TRBD1. The CDR3 is 15 residues long. Germline values: CDR1 MNHEY, CDR2 SVGEGT. V was pared by 4 bases and J by 5 bases, with 5 bases of the junction left unmatched. The CDR3 nucleotides read TGTGCCAGCAGTTCCGACAGGGGGCCCCACAATGAGCAGTTCTTC. Translation gives CASSSDRGPHNEQFF.

The V and J genes are TRBV27 and TRBJ1-6, with TRBD1 identical over 8 bases. The V gene end was trimmed by 6 bases and the J gene end by 9 bases; junction bases not matched to a gene: 7. CDR1 is MNHEY and CDR2 is SMNVEV in the germline V gene (reference sequence). This CDR3 is built from 14 residues. CDR3 sequence reads: CASRFTGGISPLHF. For the CDR3, the DNA is TGTGCCAGCAGATTTACAGGGGGTATTTCACCCCTCCACTTT.

The chain combines TRBV19 with TRBJ2-5; 14 nucleotides agree with TRBD2. V shed 4 bases and J 7 bases; nucleotides not matched to a gene: 2. The CDR3 runs to 14 residues. CDR1 LNHDA and CDR2 SQIVND come from the germline V gene (reference sequence). The DNA of the CDR3 is TGTGCCAGTAGTACGACTAGCGGGGGGGTGACCCAGTACTTC. Amino acid sequence: CASSTTSGGVTQYF.

The genes are TRBV4-1 and TRBJ2-7, with TRBD2 matching 7 bases. V shed 0 bases, J shed 0 bases, and the junction held 8 bases outside the gene matches. The CDR3 consists of 17 residues. Per the germline V gene, CDR1 is MGHRA and CDR2 is YSYEKL. CDR3 amino acids: CASSQDLAGVYSYEQYF. CDR3 nucleotide sequence: TGCGCCAGCAGCCAAGATCTCGCGGGAGTCTACTCCTACGAGCAGTACTTC.

The rearrangement joins TRBV29-1 to TRBJ1-2; D ambiguous. The V end lost 2 bases, the J end lost 0 bases, and 7 bases lay between the germline ends. The CDR3 extends over 13 amino acids. The germline CDR1 and CDR2 sequences are SQVTM and ANQGSEA. CDR3 amino acids: CSVEPSANYGYTF. The CDR3, as DNA: TGCAGCGTTGAACCCAGTGCTAACTATGGCTACACCTTC.

CDR3 region: CASSEQGGWYEQYF. In DNA form, the CDR3 reads TGTGCCAGCAGTGAACAGGGTGGTTGGTACGAGCAGTACTTC. V is TRBV6-1 and J is TRBJ2-7; D is possibly TRBD1 (5 bases). CDR1 is MNHNS and CDR2 is SASEGT in the germline V gene. Between the trimmed V and J ends, which lost 2 bases and 4 bases, there was a span of 12 bases. CDR3 length equals 14 residues.

The rearrangement joins TRBV2 to TRBJ2-1, with 7 bases aligning to TRBD2. The CDR3 is 15 amino acids. Germline V gene data show CDR1 as SNHLY and CDR2 as FYNNEI. With 8 bases clipped from V and 6 bases from J, the junction kept 13 bases outside the gene matches. The CDR3 bases are TGTGCCAGCGGGAGGGAGGGAGGAGTTCTCAATGAGCAGTTCTTC. It specifies CASGREGGVLNEQFF.

This chain links TRBV7-9 with TRBJ1-2, with unresolved D. There are 15 residues in the CDR3. CDR1 SEHNR and CDR2 FQNEAQ come from the germline V gene (reference sequence). V shed 1 base and J shed 5 bases, with 14 bases lying between them. DNA for the CDR3: TGTGCCAGCAGCTTAGGGGCGACACGCGAGTATGGCTACACCTTC. It yields the protein CASSLGATREYGYTF.